This T cell receptor beta chain emerged from a study of blood T cells in healthy people across ages. Whole-study results and caveats: In long-lived donors, naive CD4+ cell counts and diversity exceeded those of aged donors.

This clonotype was picked up many times. Its target is not known. Using a J-beta primer mix together with a sample-barcoded 5' primer, a second PCR was run for roughly 6 to 12 cycles. One entry per CDR3 protein, called by TCRdb with MiXCR from the 5' RACE reads. Seen here are fewer than 1.5 million distinct CDR3 sequences, roughly 40% observed once, and the top ten hold approximately 7.9%. The germline V and J ends were trimmed by 6 bases and 0 bases, with 12 bases remaining between them. The CDR3 is 15 residues long. Germline V lookup: CDR1 SNHLY, CDR2 FYNNEI. The chain is built from TRBV2 and TRBJ2-1; TRBD2 is a possible D gene (7 bases). This clonotype was obtained from a woman aged 18-30 years in good health. The sample consisted of blood. The CDR3 is CASSLRGPSYNEQFF. CDR3 nucleotide sequence: TGTGCCAGCAGCTTGCGGGGGCCCTCCTACAATGAGCAGTTCTTC.